The clone carrying this TCR beta chain appeared a few times. The sample comes from a study of T cell repertoires in cytomegalovirus infection. TCRdb analysed the reads with MiXCR anew, one entry per CDR3 protein. The sample has 400,000 or so distinct CDR3 sequences; roughly a third are singletons. The ends were cut back, 4 bases at V and 1 base at J, with 12 bases in the middle. CDR1 and CDR2 (germline): SGHTA, FQGTGA. The CDR3 extends over 15 amino acids. The rearrangement links TRBV7-3 to TRBJ2-3, with D possibly being TRBD1 (5 bases). The sequence was obtained from a human donor in good health (CMV status not recorded). Some clones in this sample may be carry-over from other donors' samples. Sequenced: PBMCs. The CDR3 loop reads CASSYRVRGTDTQYF. DNA of the CDR3: TGTGCCAGCAGCTATAGGGTCAGGGGCACAGATACGCAGTATTTT.